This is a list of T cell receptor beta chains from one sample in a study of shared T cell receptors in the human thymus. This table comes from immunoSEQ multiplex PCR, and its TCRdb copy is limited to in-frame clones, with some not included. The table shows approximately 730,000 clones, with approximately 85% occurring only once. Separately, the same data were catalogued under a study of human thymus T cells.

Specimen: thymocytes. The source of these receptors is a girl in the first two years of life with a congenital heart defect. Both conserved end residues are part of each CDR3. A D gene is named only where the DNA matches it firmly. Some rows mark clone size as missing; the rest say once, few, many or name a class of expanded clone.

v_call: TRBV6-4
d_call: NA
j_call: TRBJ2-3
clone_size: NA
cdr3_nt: TGTGCCAGCAGTGACTCGAGTCGCGACACAGATACGCAGTATTTT
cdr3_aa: CASSDSSRDTDTQYF

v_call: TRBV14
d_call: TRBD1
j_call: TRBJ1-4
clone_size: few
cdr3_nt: TGTGCCAGCAGCCCGGGACAGGGGGCAAGGGAAAAACTGTTTTTT
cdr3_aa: CASSPGQGAREKLFF

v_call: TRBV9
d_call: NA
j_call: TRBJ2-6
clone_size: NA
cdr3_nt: TGTGCCAGCAGCTCGAGAGTTTCCCCCCTCTCTGGGGCCAACGTCCTGACTTTC
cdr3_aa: CASSSRVSPLSGANVLTF

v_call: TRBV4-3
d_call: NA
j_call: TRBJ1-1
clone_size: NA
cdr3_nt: TGCGCCAGCAGCCAAGGGGCCCCTATGAACACTGAAGCTTTCTTT
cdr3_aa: CASSQGAPMNTEAFF

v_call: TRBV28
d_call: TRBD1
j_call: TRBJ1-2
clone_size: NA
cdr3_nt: TGTGCCAGCAGTTTCAGGGGGGAAGCTAACTATGGCTACACCTTC
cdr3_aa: CASSFRGEANYGYTF

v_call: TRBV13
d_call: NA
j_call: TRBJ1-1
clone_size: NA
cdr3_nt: TGTGCCAGCAGCTTTCCCGGAAGGGGAGAAGCTTTCTTT
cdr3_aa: CASSFPGRGEAFF

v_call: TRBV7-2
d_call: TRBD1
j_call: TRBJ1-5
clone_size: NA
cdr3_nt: TGTGCCAGCAGCTTATCAGGGGGCGGGAATCAGCCCCAGCATTTT
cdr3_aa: CASSLSGGGNQPQHF

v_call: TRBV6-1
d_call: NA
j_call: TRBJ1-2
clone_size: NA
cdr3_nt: TGTGCCAGCAGGAACAGGGAAGGAGTAGCCGGCTACACCTTC
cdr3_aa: CASRNREGVAGYTF

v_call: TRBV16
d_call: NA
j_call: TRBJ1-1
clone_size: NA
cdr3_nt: TGTGCCTGCAACCACCGGGGGGAAGCTTTCTTT
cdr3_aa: CACNHRGEAFF

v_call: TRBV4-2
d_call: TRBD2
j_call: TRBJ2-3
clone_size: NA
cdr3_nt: TGTGCCAGCAGCCACGATAGCGGGGGGGGTCCAGATACGCAGTATTTT
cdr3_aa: CASSHDSGGGPDTQYF

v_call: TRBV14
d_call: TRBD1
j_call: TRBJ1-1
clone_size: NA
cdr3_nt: TGTGCCAGCAGCCTCCAGGGGGCTCCTAACACTGAAGCTTTCTTT
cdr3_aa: CASSLQGAPNTEAFF

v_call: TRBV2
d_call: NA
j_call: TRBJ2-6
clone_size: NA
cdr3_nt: TGTGCCAGCACGCTGGACAGCTCTGGGGCCAACGTCCTGACTTTC
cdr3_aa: CASTLDSSGANVLTF

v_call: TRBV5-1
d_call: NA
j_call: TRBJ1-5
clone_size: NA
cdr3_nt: TGCGCCAGCAGCCTAGGCAGGGGTCAGCCCCAGCATTTT
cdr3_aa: CASSLGRGQPQHF

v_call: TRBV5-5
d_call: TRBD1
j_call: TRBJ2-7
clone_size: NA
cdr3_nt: TGTGCCAGCAGCATGACAGGGATCCCCTACGAGCAGTACTTC
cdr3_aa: CASSMTGIPYEQYF

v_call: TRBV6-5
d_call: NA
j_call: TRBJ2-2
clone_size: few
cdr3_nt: TGTGCCAGCAGTTACTGGAGGACCGGGGAGCTGTTTTTT
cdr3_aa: CASSYWRTGELFF

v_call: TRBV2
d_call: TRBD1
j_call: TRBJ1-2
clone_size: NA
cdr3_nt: TGTGCCAGCAGTGAAGCGGGGACAGGGGTTTGTGGCTACACCTTC
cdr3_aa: CASSEAGTGVCGYTF

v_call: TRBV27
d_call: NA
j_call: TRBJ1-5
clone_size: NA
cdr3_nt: TGTGCCAGCAGTTTGTTTGGGGGGGGTGGTCAGCCCCAGCATTTT
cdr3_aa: CASSLFGGGGQPQHF

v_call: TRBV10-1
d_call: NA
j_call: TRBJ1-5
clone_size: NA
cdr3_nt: TGCGCCAGCAGTAGCGGCGGTCAGCCCCAGCATTTT
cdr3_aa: CASSSGGQPQHF

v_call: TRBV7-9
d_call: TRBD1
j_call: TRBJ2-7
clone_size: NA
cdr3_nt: TGTGCCAGCAGCTTTCTTAAGGGACAGGGGTTTTACGAGCAGTACTTC
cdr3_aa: CASSFLKGQGFYEQYF

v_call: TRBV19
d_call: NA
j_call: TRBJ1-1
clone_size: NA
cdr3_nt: TGTGCCAGTAGTATCCCCGGGGGCACTGAAGCTTTCTTT
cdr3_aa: CASSIPGGTEAFF

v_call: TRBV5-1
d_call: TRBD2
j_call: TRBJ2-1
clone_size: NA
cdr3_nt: TGCGCCAGCAGCTTTCCCAGGGGCGGGGGGTTCTACAATGAGCAGTTCTTC
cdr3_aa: CASSFPRGGGFYNEQFF

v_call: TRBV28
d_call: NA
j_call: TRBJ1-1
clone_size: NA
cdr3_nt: TGTGCCAGCAGTTTTAGTAGGCGGTGTGGGGGGATGAACACTGAAGCTTTCTTT
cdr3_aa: CASSFSRRCGGMNTEAFF

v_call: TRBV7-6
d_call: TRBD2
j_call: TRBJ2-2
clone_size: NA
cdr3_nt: TGTGCCAGCATCAGACTAGCGGGGGCCTCCTCGAACACCGGGGAGCTGTTTTTT
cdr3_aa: CASIRLAGASSNTGELFF

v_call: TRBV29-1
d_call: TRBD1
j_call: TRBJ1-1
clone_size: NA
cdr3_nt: TGCAGCGTTGATGGACAGGGAGAAGCTTTCTTT
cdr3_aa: CSVDGQGEAFF

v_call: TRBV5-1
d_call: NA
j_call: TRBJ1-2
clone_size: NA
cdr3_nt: TGCGCCAGCAGCCCACTGACAGGCCCGGGCTATGGCTACACCTTC
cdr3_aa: CASSPLTGPGYGYTF

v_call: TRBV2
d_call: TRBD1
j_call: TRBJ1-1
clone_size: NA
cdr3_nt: TGTGCCAGACGGGACAGGGACCTGATGAACACTGAAGCTTTCTTT
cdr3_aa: CARRDRDLMNTEAFF

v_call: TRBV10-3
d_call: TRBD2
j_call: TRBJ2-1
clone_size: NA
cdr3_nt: TGTGCCATCAGTGATTTCACTAGGACTAGCGGGAAGGACAATGAGCAGTTCTTC
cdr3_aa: CAISDFTRTSGKDNEQFF

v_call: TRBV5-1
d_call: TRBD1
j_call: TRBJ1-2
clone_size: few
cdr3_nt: TGCGCCAGCAGCCTGGATCGAGACAGGGTCCGGAGTCGTTTTGAGAGGGGCTACACCTTC
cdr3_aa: CASSLDRDRVRSRFERGYTF

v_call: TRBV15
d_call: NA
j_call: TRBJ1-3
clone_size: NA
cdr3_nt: TGTGCCACTGCCCCTCTACCAGGGCACTCTGGAAACACCATATATTTT
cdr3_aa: CATAPLPGHSGNTIYF

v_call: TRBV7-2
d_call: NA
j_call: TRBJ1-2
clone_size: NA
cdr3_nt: TGTGCCAGCAGCTTACATCAGGGTGGCTACACCTTC
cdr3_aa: CASSLHQGGYTF

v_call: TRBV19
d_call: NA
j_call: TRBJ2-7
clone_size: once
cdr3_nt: TGTGCCAGTAGTCCCGACACCGGGGGGCGACGACACGAGCAGTACTTC
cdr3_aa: CASSPDTGGRRHEQYF

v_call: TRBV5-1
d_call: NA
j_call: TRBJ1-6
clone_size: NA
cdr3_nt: TGCGCCAGCAGCTTGGGGTGGGGCAATTCACCCCTCCACTTT
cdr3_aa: CASSLGWGNSPLHF

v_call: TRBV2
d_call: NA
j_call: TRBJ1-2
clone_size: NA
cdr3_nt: TGTGCCAGCAGTGAACAAACAGGCTGCTCTAACTATGGCTACACCTTC
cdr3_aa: CASSEQTGCSNYGYTF

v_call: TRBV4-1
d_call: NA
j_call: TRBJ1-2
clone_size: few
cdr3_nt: TGCGCCAGCAGCCAAGATCTTGGGGAGTTGGAGCGGGGCTACACCTTC
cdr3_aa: CASSQDLGELERGYTF

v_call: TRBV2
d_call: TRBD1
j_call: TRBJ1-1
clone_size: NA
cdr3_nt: TGTGCCAGCACCGGACGACAGGGGGCGGCTGAAGCTTTCTTT
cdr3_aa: CASTGRQGAAEAFF

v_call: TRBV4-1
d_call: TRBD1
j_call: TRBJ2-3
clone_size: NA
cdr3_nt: TGCGCCAGCAGCCAAGATATGGGGGCAGGGGGCGGGGAGGATACGCAGTATTTT
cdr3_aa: CASSQDMGAGGGEDTQYF

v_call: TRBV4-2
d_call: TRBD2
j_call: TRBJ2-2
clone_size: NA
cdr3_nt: TGTGCCAGCAGCCGGACTAGCGGGAACACCGGGGAGCTGTTTTTT
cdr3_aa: CASSRTSGNTGELFF

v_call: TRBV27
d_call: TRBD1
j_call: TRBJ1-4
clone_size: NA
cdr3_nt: TGTGCCAGCAGTTTATCCGACAGGGCGGGCGAAAAACTGTTTTTT
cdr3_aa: CASSLSDRAGEKLFF

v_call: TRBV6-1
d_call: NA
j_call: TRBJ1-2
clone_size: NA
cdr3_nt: TGTGCCAGCAGTGAAAAGGGGTACGACAGGAATGGCTACACCTTC
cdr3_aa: CASSEKGYDRNGYTF

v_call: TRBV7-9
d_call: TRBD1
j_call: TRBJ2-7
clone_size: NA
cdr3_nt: TGTGCCAGCAGCTCGACAGGGATAAACGCCTACGAGCAGTACTTC
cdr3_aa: CASSSTGINAYEQYF